The rows below give T cell receptor beta chains drawn from one sample of a study of cytomegalovirus exposure and HLA in healthy donors. This table comes from immunoSEQ multiplex PCR, and its TCRdb copy is limited to in-frame clones, with some not included. The sample includes approximately 76,000 clones, less than 80% of them seen just once. The sequenced material came from PBMCs. These TCRs come from a man younger than 40 in good health and CMV-seronegative. Both conserved end residues are trimmed from each CDR3.

SSSKAPGRPTEAF,TRBJ1-1,TRBV21-1
ASSDERTGGDEQY,TRBJ2-7,TRBV6-5
ASSTGQGNIQY,TRBJ2-4,TRBV7-2
ASSRDRGGEQY,TRBJ2-7,TRBV7-7
ASSLVRGSQETQY,TRBJ2-5,TRBV7-2
ASSDRGGYGYT,TRBJ1-2,TRBV6-5
ASSLGDTRGYT,TRBJ1-2,TRBV7-9
ASRTGSGQETQY,TRBJ2-5,TRBV5-1
ASSLSYREGEQF,TRBJ2-1,TRBV18
ASSPTAWGQADTQY,TRBJ2-3,TRBV7-3
ASSPDKGRTTDTQY,TRBJ2-3,TRBV7-9
ASSFHHVVAGQDTQY,TRBJ2-3,TRBV27
ASGMDSGFTDTQY,TRBJ2-3,TRBV9
ASSIRQDNTGELF,TRBJ2-2,TRBV9
ASRRLTGTGNTIY,TRBJ1-3,TRBV10-2
ASSSNRGANTEAF,TRBJ1-1,TRBV5-4
ASSLQGLGEQF,TRBJ2-1,TRBV7-8
ASSSQGLGNTIY,TRBJ1-3,TRBV7-2
ASSLGTANYGYT,TRBJ1-2,TRBV7-8
ASSLGGLAGASYEQY,TRBJ2-7,TRBV5-4
SVRTGSNYGYT,TRBJ1-2,TRBV29-1
ASTAQQGASGTEAF,TRBJ1-1,TRBV9
ASSSTAMNTEAF,TRBJ1-1,TRBV28
ASSLAPTRVGDYGYT,TRBJ1-2,TRBV5-4
ASSSLAGGGELF,TRBJ2-2,TRBV14
ASSLVGGYRGNEQF,TRBJ2-1,TRBV11-2
ASSRSGTANTEAF,TRBJ1-1,TRBV5-1
ASSLGVKETQY,TRBJ2-5,TRBV11-3
ASSLQGGNQPQH,TRBJ1-5,TRBV7-2
ASSQVWKQALDSNQPQH,TRBJ1-5,TRBV4-2
ASRQGLAGLRTGELF,TRBJ2-2,TRBV4-1
ASSPTRVEKLF,TRBJ1-4,TRBV18
ASSLVRQETQY,TRBJ2-5,TRBV7-2
ASSWGGIQY,TRBJ2-5,TRBV7-2
ASSLYRGSYEQY,TRBJ2-7,TRBV6-5
ASSQEFGEAF,TRBJ1-1,TRBV14
ASSPNRGNQPQH,TRBJ1-5,TRBV7-8
AWSQTGLDTEAF,TRBJ1-1,TRBV30
ASSQESWLAGDVRDIQY,TRBJ2-4,TRBV4-1
ASSLGATGDYGYT,TRBJ1-2,TRBV7-6
ASSLGDRGETQY,TRBJ2-5,TRBV7-8
ASSQVPGQGQTQY,TRBJ2-5,TRBV4-3
ASSLGQGRGYT,TRBJ1-2,TRBV27
ASSYLKGQSEQY,TRBJ2-7,TRBV6-6
PSSPGGSGANVLT,TRBJ2-6,TRBV5-4